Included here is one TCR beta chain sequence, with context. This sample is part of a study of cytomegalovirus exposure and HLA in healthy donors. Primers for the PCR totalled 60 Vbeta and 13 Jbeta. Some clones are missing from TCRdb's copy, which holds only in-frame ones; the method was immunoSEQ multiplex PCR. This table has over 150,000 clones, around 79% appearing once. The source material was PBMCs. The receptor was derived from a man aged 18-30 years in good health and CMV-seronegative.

CDR3 DNA: TGTGCCAGCAGCTTAGCGTTCACGGGAGCTTTCTTT. Translating gives CASSLAFTGAFF. The chain uses TRBV7-2 and TRBJ1-1; D is ambiguous. The CDR3 has 12 amino acids. V lost 0 bases, J lost 10 bases, and 9 bases lay in between. CDR1 and CDR2 (germline): SGHTA, FQGNSA.